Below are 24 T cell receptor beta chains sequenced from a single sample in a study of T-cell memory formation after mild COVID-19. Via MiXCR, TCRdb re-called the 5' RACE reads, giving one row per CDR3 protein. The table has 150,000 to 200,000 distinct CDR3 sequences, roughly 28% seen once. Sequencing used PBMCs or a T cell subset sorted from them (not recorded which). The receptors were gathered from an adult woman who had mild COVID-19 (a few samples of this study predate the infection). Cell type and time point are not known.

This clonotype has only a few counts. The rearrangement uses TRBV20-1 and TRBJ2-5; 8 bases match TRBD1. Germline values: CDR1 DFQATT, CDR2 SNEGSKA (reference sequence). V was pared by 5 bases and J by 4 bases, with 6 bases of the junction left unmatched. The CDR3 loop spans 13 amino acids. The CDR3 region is CSALTGGGETQYF. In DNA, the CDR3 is TGCAGTGCTCTTACAGGGGGAGGAGAGACCCAGTACTTC.

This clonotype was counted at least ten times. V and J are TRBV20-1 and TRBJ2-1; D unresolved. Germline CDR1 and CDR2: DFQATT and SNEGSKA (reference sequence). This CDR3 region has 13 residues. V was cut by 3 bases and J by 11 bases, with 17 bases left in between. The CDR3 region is CSASVSGVPKQFF. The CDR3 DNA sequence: TGCAGTGCTAGTGTGAGTGGCGTACCAAAGCAGTTCTTC.

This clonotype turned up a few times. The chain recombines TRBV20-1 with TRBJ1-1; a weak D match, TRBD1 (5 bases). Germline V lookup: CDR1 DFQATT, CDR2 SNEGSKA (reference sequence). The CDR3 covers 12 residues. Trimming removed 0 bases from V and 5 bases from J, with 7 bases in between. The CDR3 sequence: CSARDGGTEAFF. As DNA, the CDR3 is TGCAGTGCTAGAGATGGGGGGACTGAAGCTTTCTTT.

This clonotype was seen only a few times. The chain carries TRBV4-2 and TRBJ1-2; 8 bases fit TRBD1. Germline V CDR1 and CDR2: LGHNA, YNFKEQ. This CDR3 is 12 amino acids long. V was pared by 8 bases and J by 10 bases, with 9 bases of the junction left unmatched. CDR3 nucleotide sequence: TGTGCCAGCGCCTCCGGACAGGGCCCCTACACCTTC. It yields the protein CASASGQGPYTF.

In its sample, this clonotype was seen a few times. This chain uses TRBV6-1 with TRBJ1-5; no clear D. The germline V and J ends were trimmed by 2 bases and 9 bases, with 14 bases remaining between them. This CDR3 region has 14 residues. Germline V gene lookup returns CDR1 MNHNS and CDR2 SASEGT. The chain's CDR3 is CASSEPAGWGPQHF. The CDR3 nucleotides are TGTGCCAGCAGTGAACCTGCAGGTTGGGGGCCCCAGCATTTT.

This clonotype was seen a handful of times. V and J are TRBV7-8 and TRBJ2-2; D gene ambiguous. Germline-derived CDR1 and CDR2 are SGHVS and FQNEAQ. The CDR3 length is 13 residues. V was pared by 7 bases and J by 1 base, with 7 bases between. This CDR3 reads CASILGNTGELFF. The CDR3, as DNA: TGTGCCAGCATCTTGGGGAACACCGGGGAGCTGTTTTTT. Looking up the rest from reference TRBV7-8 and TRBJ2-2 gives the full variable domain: GAGVSQSPRYKVAKRGQDVALRCDPISGHVSLFWYQQALGQGPEFLTYFQNEAQLDKSGLPSDRFFAERPEGSVSTLKIQRTQQEDSAVYLCASILGNTGELFFGEGSRLTVL.

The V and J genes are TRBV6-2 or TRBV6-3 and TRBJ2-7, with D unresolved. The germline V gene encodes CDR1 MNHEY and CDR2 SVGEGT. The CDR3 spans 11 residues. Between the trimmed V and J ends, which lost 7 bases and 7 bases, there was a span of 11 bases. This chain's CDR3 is CASTLGQEQYF. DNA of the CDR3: TGTGCCAGCACGCTAGGGCAAGAGCAGTACTTC.

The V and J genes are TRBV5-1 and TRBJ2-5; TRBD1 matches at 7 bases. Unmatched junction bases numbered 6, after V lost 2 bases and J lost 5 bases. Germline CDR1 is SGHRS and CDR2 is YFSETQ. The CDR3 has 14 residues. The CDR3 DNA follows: TGCGCCAGCAGCTTTAACAGGGGAGCGGAGACCCAGTACTTC. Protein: CASSFNRGAETQYF.

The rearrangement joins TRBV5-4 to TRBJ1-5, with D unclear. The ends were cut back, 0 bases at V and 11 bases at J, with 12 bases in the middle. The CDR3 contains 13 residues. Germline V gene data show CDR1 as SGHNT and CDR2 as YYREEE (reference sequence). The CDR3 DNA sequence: TGTGCCAGCAGCTTGGGTCGGGGAAGGGCCCAGCATTTT. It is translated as CASSLGRGRAQHF.

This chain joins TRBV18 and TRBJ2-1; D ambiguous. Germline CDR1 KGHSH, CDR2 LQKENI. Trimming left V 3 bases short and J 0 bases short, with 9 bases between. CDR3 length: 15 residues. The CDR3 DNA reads TGTGCCAGCTCACCCTCTATTAGCTCCTACAATGAGCAGTTCTTC. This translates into CASSPSISSYNEQFF.

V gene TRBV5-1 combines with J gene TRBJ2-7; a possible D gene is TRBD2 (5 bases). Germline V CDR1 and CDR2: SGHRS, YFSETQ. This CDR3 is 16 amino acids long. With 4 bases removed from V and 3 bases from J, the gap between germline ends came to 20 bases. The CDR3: CASSRGPGSSIYEQYF. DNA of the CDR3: TGCGCCAGCAGCAGAGGACCGGGATCCTCTATCTACGAGCAGTACTTC.

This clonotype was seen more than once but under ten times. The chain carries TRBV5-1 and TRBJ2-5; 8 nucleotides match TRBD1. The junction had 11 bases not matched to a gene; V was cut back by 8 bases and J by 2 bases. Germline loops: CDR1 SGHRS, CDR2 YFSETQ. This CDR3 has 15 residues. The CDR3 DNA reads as TGCGCCAGTACCTTAGCAGGGGGCCCTCAAGAGACCCAGTACTTC. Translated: CASTLAGGPQETQYF.

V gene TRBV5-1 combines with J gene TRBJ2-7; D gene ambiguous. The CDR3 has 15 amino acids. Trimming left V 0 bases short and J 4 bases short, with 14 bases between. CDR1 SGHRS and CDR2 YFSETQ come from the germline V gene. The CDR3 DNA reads TGCGCCAGCAGCTTGGAACCCCAGAAATTTTACGAGCAGTACTTC. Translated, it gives CASSLEPQKFYEQYF.

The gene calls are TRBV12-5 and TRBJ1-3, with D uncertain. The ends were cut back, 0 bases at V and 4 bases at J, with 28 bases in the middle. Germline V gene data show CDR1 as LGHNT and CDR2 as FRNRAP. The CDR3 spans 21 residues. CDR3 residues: CASGLVSREDSSRLTGNTIYF. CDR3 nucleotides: TGTGCTAGTGGTTTGGTGAGCAGAGAGGATTCCTCCAGACTTACCGGAAACACCATATATTTT.

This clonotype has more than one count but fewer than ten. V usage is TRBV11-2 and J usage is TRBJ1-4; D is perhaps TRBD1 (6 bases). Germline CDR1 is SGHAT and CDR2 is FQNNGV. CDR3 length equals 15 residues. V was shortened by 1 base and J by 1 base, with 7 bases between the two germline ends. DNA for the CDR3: TGTGCCAGCAGCTTAGTCAGGGGAACTAATGAAAAACTGTTTTTT. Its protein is CASSLVRGTNEKLFF.

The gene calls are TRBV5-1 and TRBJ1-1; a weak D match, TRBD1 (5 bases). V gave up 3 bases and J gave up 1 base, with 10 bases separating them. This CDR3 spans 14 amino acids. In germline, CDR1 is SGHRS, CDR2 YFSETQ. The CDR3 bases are TGCGCCAGCAGCTCCCGGGACGCGAACACTGAAGCTTTCTTT. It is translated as CASSSRDANTEAFF.

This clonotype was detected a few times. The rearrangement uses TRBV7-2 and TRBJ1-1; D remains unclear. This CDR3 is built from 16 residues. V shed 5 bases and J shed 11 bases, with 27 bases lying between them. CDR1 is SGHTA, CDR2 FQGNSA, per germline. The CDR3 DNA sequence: TGTGCCAGCAGCAGGAGACCTAACTACCTCAAACCCTTGGCTTTCTTT. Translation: CASSRRPNYLKPLAFF.

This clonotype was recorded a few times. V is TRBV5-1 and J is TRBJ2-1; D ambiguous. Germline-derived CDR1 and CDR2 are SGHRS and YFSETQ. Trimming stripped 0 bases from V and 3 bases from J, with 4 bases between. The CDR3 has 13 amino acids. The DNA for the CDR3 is TGCGCCAGCAGCTTGGCCTACTACAATGAGCAGTTCTTC. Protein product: CASSLAYYNEQFF.

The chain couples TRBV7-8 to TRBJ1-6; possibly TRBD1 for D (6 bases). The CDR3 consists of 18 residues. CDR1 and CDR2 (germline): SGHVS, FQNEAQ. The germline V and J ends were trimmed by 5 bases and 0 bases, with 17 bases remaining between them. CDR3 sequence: CASSQRGHTNSYNSPLHF. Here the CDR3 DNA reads TGTGCCAGCAGCCAAAGGGGACATACGAACTCCTATAATTCACCCCTCCACTTT.

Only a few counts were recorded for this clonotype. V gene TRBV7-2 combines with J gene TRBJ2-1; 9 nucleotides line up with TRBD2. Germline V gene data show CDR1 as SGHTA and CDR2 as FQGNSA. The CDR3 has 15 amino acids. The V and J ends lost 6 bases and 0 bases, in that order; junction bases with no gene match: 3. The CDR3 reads CASRPTSGSYNEQFF. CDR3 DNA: TGTGCCAGCAGACCGACTAGCGGCTCCTACAATGAGCAGTTCTTC.

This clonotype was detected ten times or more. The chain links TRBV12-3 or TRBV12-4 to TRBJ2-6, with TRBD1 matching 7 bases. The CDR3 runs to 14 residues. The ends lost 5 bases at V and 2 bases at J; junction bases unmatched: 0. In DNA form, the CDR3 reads TGTGCCAGCAGTCAGGGGGCTGGGGCCAACGTCCTGACTTTC. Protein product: CASSQGAGANVLTF.

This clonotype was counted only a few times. CDR3 region: CASSVGSGANVLTF. The CDR3 DNA follows: TGTGCCAGTAGCGTCGGCTCTGGGGCCAACGTCCTGACTTTC. The V call is TRBV19, the J call TRBJ2-6; D gene uncertain. Germline CDR1 reads LNHDA; CDR2 reads SQIVND (reference sequence). V lost 6 bases and J lost 0, with 6 bases in between. This CDR3 has 14 amino acids.

The CDR3 loop is CASSLGVDSWYGYTF. CDR3 in DNA: TGTGCCAGCAGCTTAGGGGTGGATTCCTGGTATGGCTACACCTTC. J is TRBJ1-2 and V is TRBV7-2; D gene ambiguous. The CDR3 consists of 15 residues. The ends were cut back, 1 base at V and 5 bases at J, with 14 bases in the middle. Per the germline V gene, CDR1 is SGHTA and CDR2 is FQGNSA.

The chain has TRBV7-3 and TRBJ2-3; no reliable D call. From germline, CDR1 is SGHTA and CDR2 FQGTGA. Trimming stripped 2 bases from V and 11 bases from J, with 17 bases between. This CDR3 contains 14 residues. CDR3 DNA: TGTGCCAGCAGCTTATCGGGTCGTTCTTCGGTGCAGTATTTT. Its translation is CASSLSGRSSVQYF. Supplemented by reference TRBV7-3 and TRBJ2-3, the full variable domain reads GAGVSQTPSNKVTEKGKYVELRCDPISGHTALYWYRQSLGQGPEFLIYFQGTGAADDSGLPNDRFFAVRPEGSVSTLKIQRTERGDSAVYLCASSLSGRSSVQYFGPGTRLTVL.